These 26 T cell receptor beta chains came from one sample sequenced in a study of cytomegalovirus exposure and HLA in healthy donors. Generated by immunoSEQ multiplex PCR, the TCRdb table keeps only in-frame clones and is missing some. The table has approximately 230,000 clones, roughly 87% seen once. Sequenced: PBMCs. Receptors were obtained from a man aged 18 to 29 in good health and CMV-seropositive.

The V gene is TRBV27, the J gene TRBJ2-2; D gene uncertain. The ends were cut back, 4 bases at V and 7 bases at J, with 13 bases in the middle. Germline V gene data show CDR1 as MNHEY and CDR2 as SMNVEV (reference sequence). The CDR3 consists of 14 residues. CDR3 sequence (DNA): TGTGCCAGCAGTTCCCCCTCGTGGGGCGGGGAGCTGTTTTTT. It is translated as CASSSPSWGGELFF.

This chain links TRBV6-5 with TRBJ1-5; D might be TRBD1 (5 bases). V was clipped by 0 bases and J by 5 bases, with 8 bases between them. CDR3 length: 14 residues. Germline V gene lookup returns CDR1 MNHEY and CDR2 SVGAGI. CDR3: CASSYSLGDQPQHF. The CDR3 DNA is TGTGCCAGCAGTTACTCGTTGGGGGATCAGCCCCAGCATTTT.

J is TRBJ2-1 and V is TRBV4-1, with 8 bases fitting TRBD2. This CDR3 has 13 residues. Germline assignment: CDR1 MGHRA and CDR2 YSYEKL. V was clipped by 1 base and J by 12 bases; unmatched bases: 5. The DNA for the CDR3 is TGCGCCAGCAGCCAAGTACCTAGCGGGTCGCAGTTCTTC. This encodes CASSQVPSGSQFF.

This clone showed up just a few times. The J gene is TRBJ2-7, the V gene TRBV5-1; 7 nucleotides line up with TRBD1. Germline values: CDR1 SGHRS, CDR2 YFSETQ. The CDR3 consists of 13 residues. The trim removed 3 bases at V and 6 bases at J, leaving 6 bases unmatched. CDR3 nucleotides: TGCGCCAGCAGCTCCAAGTCAGGGGGCGAGCAGTACTTC. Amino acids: CASSSKSGGEQYF.

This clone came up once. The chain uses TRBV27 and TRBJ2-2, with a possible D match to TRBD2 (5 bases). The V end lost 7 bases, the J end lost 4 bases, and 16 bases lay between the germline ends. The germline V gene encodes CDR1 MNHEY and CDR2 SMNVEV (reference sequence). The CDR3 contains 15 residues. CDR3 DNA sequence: TGTGCCAGCACCTGGGGAGTTGCGAGCACCGGGGAGCTGTTTTTT. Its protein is CASTWGVASTGELFF.

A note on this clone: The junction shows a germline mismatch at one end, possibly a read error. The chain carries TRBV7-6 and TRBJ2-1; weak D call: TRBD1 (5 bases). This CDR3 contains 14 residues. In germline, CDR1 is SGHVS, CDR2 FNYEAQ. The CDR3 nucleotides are TGTGCCAGCAGCCGTTGGGGCTCCAACAATGAGCAGTTCTTC. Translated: CASSRWGSNNEQFF. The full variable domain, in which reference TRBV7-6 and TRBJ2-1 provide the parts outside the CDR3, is GAGVSQSPRYKVTKRGQDVALRCDPISGHVSLYWYRQALGQGPEFLTYFNYEAQQDKSGLPNDRFSAERPEGSISTLTIQRTEQRDSAMYRCASSRWGSNNEQFFGPGTRLTVL.

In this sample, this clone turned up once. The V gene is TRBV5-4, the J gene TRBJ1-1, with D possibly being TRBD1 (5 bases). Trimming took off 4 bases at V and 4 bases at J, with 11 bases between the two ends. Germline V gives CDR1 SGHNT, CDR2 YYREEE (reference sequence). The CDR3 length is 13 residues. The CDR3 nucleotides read TGTGCCAGCAGCGCAGGGAGCCGCACTGAAGCTTTCTTT. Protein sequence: CASSAGSRTEAFF.

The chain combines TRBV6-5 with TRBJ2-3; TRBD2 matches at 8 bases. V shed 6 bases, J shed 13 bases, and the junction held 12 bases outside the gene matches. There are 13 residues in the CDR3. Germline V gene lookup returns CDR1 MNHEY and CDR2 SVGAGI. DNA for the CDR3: TGTGCCAGCAGACAAAGCTCCGGGACTAGGAAGTATTTT. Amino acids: CASRQSSGTRKYF.

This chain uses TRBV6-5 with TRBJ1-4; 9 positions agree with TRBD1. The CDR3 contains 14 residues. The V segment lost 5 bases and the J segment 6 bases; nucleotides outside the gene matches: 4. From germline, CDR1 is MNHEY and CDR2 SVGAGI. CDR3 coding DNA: TGTGCCAGCAGTACGACAGGGGGTCATGAAAAACTGTTTTTT. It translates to CASSTTGGHEKLFF.

The CDR3 bases are TGCGCCAGCAGCCAAGATTTGGGGACAGGGGTTTTCGGAAACACCATATATTTT. Protein product: CASSQDLGTGVFGNTIYF. This chain connects TRBV4-1 to TRBJ1-3, with 10 nucleotides matching TRBD1. The CDR3 has 18 amino acids. Unmatched junction bases numbered 9, after V lost 0 bases and J lost 4 bases. Per germline, CDR1 MGHRA and CDR2 YSYEKL.

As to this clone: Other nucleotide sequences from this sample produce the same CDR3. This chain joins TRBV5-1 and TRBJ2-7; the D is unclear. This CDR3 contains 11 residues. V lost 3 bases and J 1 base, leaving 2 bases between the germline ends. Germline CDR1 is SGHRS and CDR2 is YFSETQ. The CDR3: CASSSSYEQYF. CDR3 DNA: TGCGCCAGCAGCTCATCCTACGAGCAGTACTTC.

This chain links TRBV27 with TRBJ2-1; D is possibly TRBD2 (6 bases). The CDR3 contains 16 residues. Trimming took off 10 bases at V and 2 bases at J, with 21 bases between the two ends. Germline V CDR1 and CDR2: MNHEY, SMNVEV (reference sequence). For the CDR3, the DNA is TGTGCCACCGCCGGGGTGGAGACTAGACCCTACAATGAGCAGTTCTTC. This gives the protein CATAGVETRPYNEQFF.

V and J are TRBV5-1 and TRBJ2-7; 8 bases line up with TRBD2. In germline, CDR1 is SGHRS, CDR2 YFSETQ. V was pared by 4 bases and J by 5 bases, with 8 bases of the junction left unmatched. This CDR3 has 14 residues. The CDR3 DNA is TGCGCCAGCAGCGTAAGCGGGAGTTCCGACGAGCAGTACTTC. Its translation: CASSVSGSSDEQYF. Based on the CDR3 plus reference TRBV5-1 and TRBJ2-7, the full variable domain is KAGVTQTPRYLIKTRGQQVTLSCSPISGHRSVSWYQQTPGQGLQFLFEYFSETQRNKGNFPGRFSGRQFSNSRSEMNVSTLELGDSALYLCASSVSGSSDEQYFGPGTRLTVT.

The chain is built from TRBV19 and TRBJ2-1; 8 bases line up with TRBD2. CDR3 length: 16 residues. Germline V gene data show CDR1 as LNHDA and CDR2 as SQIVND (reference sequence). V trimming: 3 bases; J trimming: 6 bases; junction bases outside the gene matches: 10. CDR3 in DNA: TGTGCCAGTAGTATGGGGGTTGTGCTAGCGGGCAATGAGCAGTTCTTC. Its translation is CASSMGVVLAGNEQFF.

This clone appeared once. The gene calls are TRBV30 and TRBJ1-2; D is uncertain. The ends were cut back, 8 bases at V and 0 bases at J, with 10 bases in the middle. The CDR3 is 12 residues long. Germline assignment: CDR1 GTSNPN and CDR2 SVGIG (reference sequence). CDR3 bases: TGTGCCGGCTCTGCGACTAACTATGGCTACACCTTC. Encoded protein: CAGSATNYGYTF.

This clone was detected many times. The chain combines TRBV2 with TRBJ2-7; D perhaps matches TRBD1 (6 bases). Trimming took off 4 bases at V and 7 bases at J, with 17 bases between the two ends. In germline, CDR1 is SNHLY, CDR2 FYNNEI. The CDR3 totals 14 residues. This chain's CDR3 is CASSAQGLREEQYF. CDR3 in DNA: TGTGCCAGCAGTGCACAGGGTCTACGTGAGGAGCAGTACTTC.

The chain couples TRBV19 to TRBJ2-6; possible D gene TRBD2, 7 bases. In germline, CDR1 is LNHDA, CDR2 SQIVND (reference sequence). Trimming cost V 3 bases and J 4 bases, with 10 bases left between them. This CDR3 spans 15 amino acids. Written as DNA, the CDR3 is TGTGCCAGTAGTATGGGGGGGCCCGGGGCCAACGTCCTGACTTTC. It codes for CASSMGGPGANVLTF.

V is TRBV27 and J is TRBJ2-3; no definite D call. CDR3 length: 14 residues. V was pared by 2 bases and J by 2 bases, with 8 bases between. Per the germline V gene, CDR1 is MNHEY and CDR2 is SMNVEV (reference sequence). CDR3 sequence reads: CASSLRTATDTQYF. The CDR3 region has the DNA TGTGCCAGCAGTTTACGGACGGCCACAGATACGCAGTATTTT.

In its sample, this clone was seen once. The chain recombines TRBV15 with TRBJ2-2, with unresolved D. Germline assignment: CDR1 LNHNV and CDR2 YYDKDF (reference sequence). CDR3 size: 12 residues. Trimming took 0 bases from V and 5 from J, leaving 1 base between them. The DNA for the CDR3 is TGTGCCACCAGCAGAGAAACCGGGGAGCTGTTTTTT. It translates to CATSRETGELFF.

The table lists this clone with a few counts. CDR3 DNA sequence: TGTGCCAGCAGTTTAGTCTCACACTCCTACGAGCAGTACTTC. This codes for CASSLVSHSYEQYF. V is TRBV27 and J is TRBJ2-7; D is unclear. V was trimmed by 2 bases and J by 0 bases, leaving 8 bases between them. The V gene's germline CDR1 is MNHEY and CDR2 SMNVEV (reference sequence). This CDR3 is built from 14 residues.

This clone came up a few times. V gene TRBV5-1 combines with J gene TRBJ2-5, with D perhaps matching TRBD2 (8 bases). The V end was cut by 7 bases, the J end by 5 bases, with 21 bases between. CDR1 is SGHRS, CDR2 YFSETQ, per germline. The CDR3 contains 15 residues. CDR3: CASAVREGAGETQYF. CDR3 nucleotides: TGCGCCAGCGCTGTCCGGGAGGGGGCAGGGGAGACCCAGTACTTC.

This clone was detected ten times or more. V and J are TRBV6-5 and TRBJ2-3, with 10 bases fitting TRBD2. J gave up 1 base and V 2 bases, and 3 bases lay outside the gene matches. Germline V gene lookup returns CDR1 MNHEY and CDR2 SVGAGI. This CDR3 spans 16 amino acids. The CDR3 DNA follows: TGTGCCAGCAGTTACACCCTAGCGGGGGGCACAGATACGCAGTATTTT. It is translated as CASSYTLAGGTDTQYF.

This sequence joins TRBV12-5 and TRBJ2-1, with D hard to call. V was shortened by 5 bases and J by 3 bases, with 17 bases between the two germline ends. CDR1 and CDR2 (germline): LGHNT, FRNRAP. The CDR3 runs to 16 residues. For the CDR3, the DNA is TGTGCTAGTGGTCGCCCATTGGTGGACGTCTACAATGAGCAGTTCTTC. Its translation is CASGRPLVDVYNEQFF.

The CDR3 DNA reads TGTGCCAGCAGCCGCCCCACTACGCCCTCCTACGAGCAGTACTTC. This codes for CASSRPTTPSYEQYF. The V call is TRBV11-2, the J call TRBJ2-7; the D is unclear. Germline CDR1 reads SGHAT; CDR2 reads FQNNGV. The ends were cut back, 5 bases at V and 0 bases at J, with 14 bases in the middle. The CDR3 has 15 amino acids.

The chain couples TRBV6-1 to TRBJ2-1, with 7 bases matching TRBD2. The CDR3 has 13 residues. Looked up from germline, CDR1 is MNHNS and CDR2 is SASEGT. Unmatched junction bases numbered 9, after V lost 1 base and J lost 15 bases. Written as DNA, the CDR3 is TGTGCCAGCAGTGAAGTAATCGCGGGAGCCACGTTCTTC. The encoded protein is CASSEVIAGATFF.

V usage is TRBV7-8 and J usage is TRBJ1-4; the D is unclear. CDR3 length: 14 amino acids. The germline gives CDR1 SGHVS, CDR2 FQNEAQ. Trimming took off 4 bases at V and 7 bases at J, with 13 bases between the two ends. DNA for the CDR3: TGTGCCAGCAGCTCCGGACGGACGGGTGAAAAACTGTTTTTT. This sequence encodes CASSSGRTGEKLFF.